Listed below are T cell receptor beta chains from one sample, sequenced in a study of graft-versus-host responses after intestinal transplantation. The assay was immunoSEQ multiplex PCR, and TCRdb's table has in-frame clones only and misses some. This sample has approximately 89,000 clones, with approximately 92% found just once. Sequencing was performed on PBMCs, taken about 440 days after intestinal transplant. These receptors were taken from a human patient who received an intestinal transplant, so some T cells may come from the graft donor. Both conserved end residues are part of each CDR3.

v_call: TRBV5-8
j_call: .
cdr3_aa: CASSLVLPGSYEQYF

v_call: TRBV18
j_call: TRBJ2-7
cdr3_aa: CASSPLVDGDYEQYF

v_call: TRBV5-1
j_call: TRBJ1-4
cdr3_aa: CASSLTTTNEKLFF

v_call: TRBV6-1
j_call: TRBJ1-2
cdr3_aa: CASRVGTGPNYGYTF

v_call: TRBV14
j_call: TRBJ1-3
cdr3_aa: CASSPLYSDLSGNTIYF

v_call: TRBV7-9
j_call: TRBJ2-1
cdr3_aa: CASSEGGVWIQQFF

v_call: TRBV11-2
j_call: TRBJ2-7
cdr3_aa: CASSSLQGSYEQYF

v_call: TRBV5-1
j_call: TRBJ1-1
cdr3_aa: CASSLGPTNTEAFF

v_call: TRBV27
j_call: TRBJ1-2
cdr3_aa: CASSFSSFDGYTF

v_call: TRBV9
j_call: TRBJ1-3
cdr3_aa: CASSVEPGVFGNTIYF

v_call: TRBV7-6
j_call: TRBJ2-3
cdr3_aa: CASSTPGQGRDTQYF

v_call: TRBV19
j_call: TRBJ1-3
cdr3_aa: CASIPDRVGNTIYF

v_call: TRBV6-1
j_call: TRBJ2-7
cdr3_aa: CASAPRTGHYEQYF

v_call: TRBV7-5
j_call: TRBJ1-2
cdr3_aa: CAIGGTGVNYGYTF

v_call: TRBV4-2
j_call: TRBJ2-7
cdr3_aa: CASSQPLPGGSYEQYF

v_call: TRBV25-1
j_call: TRBJ1-2
cdr3_aa: CASSGLANYGYTF

v_call: TRBV10-3
j_call: TRBJ1-1
cdr3_aa: CAISSTDRSTEAFF

v_call: TRBV4-1
j_call: TRBJ2-2
cdr3_aa: CASSPGQVRTGELFF

v_call: TRBV7-9
j_call: TRBJ1-2
cdr3_aa: CASSLEATMGYTF

v_call: TRBV6-5
j_call: TRBJ1-4
cdr3_aa: CASSTDRGRGKLFF

v_call: TRBV10-3
j_call: TRBJ1-2
cdr3_aa: CAISTLEGSGNYGYTF

v_call: TRBV7-2
j_call: TRBJ2-5
cdr3_aa: CASTHFGETQYF

v_call: TRBV18
j_call: TRBJ2-2
cdr3_aa: CASSPRGTSRAGELFF

v_call: TRBV2
j_call: TRBJ1-1
cdr3_aa: CASSETGFGEAFF

v_call: TRBV5-1
j_call: TRBJ1-2
cdr3_aa: CASSQTEYYGYTF

v_call: TRBV5-4
j_call: TRBJ1-3
cdr3_aa: CASSLAGDYTIYF

v_call: TRBV18
j_call: TRBJ2-7
cdr3_aa: CASSGTGGSYEQYF

v_call: TRBV7-9
j_call: TRBJ1-5
cdr3_aa: CASSSQREPQHF

v_call: TRBV19
j_call: TRBJ2-4
cdr3_aa: CASSIGNIQYF

v_call: TRBV27
j_call: TRBJ1-6
cdr3_aa: CASSLSPAPGLDSPLHF

v_call: TRBV29-1
j_call: TRBJ1-5
cdr3_aa: CSAAYSNQPQHF

v_call: TRBV28
j_call: TRBJ2-7
cdr3_aa: CASSLGGTSGPREQYF

v_call: TRBV19
j_call: TRBJ1-1
cdr3_aa: CASSIGGSPYTEAFF

v_call: TRBV7-6
j_call: TRBJ1-1
cdr3_aa: CASSLGGGLEAFF

v_call: TRBV7-9
j_call: TRBJ2-3
cdr3_aa: CASSPQGGDSDTQYF

v_call: TRBV19
j_call: TRBJ2-1
cdr3_aa: CASSAGTINNEQFF

v_call: TRBV5-1
j_call: TRBJ1-3
cdr3_aa: CASSLAEGAGNTIYF

v_call: TRBV5-1
j_call: TRBJ1-5
cdr3_aa: CASSRRGEPNQPQHF

v_call: TRBV6-5
j_call: TRBJ2-3
cdr3_aa: CASRYSRGPDTQYF

v_call: TRBV4-1
j_call: TRBJ1-6
cdr3_aa: CASSQDRGGNSPLHF